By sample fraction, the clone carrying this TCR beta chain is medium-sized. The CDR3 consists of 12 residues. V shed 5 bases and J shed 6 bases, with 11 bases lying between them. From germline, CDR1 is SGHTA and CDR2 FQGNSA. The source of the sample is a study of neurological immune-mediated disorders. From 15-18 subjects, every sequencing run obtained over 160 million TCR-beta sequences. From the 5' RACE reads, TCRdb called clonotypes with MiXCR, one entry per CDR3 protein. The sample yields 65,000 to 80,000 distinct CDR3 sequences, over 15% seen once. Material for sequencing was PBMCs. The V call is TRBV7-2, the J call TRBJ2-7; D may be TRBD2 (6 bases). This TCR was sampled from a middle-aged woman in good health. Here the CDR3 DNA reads TGTGCCAGCAGCGGGCGCGGGGCCGAGCAGTACTTC. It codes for CASSGRGAEQYF.